The source of this TCR beta chain is a study of T cells in Graves' hyperthyroidism and ophthalmopathy. Across the whole study: The authors collected peripheral blood at initial diagnosis, before any treatment.

Worth noting for this clonotype: A clone one base away is much larger, so this may be a read error.

Germline V gene lookup returns CDR1 SNHLY and CDR2 FYNNEI. CDR3 length: 13 amino acids. It was considered stable Graves' hyperthyroidism when ophthalmopathy did not progress within 18 months. The patients, who ranged from 18 to 65 in age, presented with newly diagnosed hyperthyroidism lasting under 2 months. The authors obtained PBMCs from 10 ml of fresh peripheral blood. Amplified regions were TCR beta CDR3 sequences from RNA transcripts. When the TCR CDR3 underwent first-round RT-PCR, the HTBI primer set was used. TCRdb re-called the multiplex PCR reads through MiXCR, storing one row per CDR3 protein. The data show hundreds of thousands of distinct CDR3 sequences, over 35% seen once.

This receptor was taken from a man aged 18-30 years with Graves' hyperthyroidism. This rearrangement joins TRBV2 to TRBJ2-7; possible D gene TRBD1, 6 bases. The source material was blood. CDR3 protein: CVSKQQGRYEQYF. DNA for the CDR3: TGTGTCAGCAAGCAACAGGGAAGGTACGAGCAGTACTTC.